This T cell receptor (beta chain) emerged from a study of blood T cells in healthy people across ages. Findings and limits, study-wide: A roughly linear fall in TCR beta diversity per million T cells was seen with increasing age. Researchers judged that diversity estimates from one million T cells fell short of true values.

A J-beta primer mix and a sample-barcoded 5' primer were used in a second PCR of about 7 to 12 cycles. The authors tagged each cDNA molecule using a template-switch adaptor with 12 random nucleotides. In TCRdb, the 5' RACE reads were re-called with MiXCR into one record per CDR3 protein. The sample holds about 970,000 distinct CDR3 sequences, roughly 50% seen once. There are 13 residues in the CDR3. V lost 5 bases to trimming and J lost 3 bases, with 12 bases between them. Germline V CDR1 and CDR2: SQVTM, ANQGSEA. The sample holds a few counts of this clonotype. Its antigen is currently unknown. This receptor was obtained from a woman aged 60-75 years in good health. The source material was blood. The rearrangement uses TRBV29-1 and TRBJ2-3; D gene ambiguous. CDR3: CSVYAVGTDTQYF. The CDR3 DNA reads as TGCAGCGTTTACGCAGTGGGTACAGATACGCAGTATTTT.